Each of the 20 T cell receptor beta chains below was sequenced from the same sample in a study of T cells expressing NK-cell markers. Each CDR3 protein gets one entry in TCRdb, which reprocessed the 5' RACE reads and gives no DNA. This listing includes about 8,000 distinct CDR3 sequences. Sequenced material: blood T cells: a sorted CD56 or NKG2C T cell subset, CD4+ or CD8+ T cells, or bulk PBMC T cells (not recorded which). Every receptor here comes from a man aged 18 to 29 in good health.

According to its frequency, this clonotype is medium-sized. The V and J genes are TRBV20-1 and TRBJ2-7; the D call from TCRdb, TRBD1, cannot be confirmed without DNA. The V gene's germline CDR1 is DFQATT and CDR2 SNEGSKA (reference sequence). This CDR3 has 15 residues. The CDR3 spells CSATPGTFVGYEQYF.

The chain recombines TRBV24-1 with TRBJ2-1; lacking DNA, the TRBD2 call made by TCRdb goes unchecked. Germline CDR1 KGHDR, CDR2 SFDVKD. This CDR3 contains 18 residues. The CDR3 here is CATSDLGTSGRGVDEQFF.

Measured by frequency, this clonotype is medium-sized. The chain joins TRBV18 to TRBJ1-5; without DNA, the TCRdb call of TRBD1 cannot be checked. Germline V gene lookup returns CDR1 KGHSH and CDR2 LQKENI. This CDR3 is built from 16 residues. The CDR3 sequence is CASSPPGQAYNQPQHF.

This CDR3 is CASSSGANEQFF. This rearrangement joins TRBV6-5 to TRBJ2-1. This CDR3 is 12 amino acids long. In germline, CDR1 is MNHEY, CDR2 SVGAGI.

The chain carries TRBV12-5 and TRBJ2-1; TCRdb lists TRBD2, though no DNA is available to test this call. The CDR3 has 16 residues. The germline V gene has CDR1 LGHNT and CDR2 FRNRAP. Here the CDR3 reads CASGLVSGRAGNEQFF.

The V and J genes are TRBV2 and TRBJ1-5; TCRdb's assignment of TRBD1 cannot be checked, as there is no DNA. CDR1 and CDR2 from the germline V gene are SNHLY and FYNNEI. The CDR3 has 14 amino acids. The CDR3: CASSDDRGKQPQHF. The whole variable domain, remainder taken from reference TRBV2 and TRBJ1-5, is EPEVTQTPSHQVTQMGQEVILRCVPISNHLYFYWYRQILGQKVEFLVSFYNNEISEKSEIFDDQFSVERPDGSNFTLKIRSTKLEDSAMYFCASSDDRGKQPQHFGDGTRLSIL.

The CDR3 loop is CASSRDRVQETQYF. V gene TRBV14 combines with J gene TRBJ2-5; the TRBD1 assignment by TCRdb is unverifiable without DNA. Germline V CDR1 and CDR2: SGHDN, FVKESK. This CDR3 is built from 14 residues.

This clonotype is called medium-sized based on its frequency. V gene TRBV6-2 or TRBV6-3 combines with J gene TRBJ2-5; TCRdb's D call of TRBD2 is untestable without DNA. The germline gives CDR1 MNHEY, CDR2 SVGEGT. This CDR3 is built from 15 residues. CDR3 sequence reads: CASTGLAGGMETQYF.

The chain joins TRBV27 to TRBJ2-3; without DNA, the TCRdb call of TRBD2 cannot be checked. The CDR3 runs 17 residues. Germline CDR1 is MNHEY and CDR2 is SMNVEV (reference sequence). The CDR3 reads CASSLVPGLAGDATQYF.

The rearrangement uses TRBV30 and TRBJ2-1; with no DNA, the TCRdb D assignment of TRBD1 cannot be verified. The CDR3 is 15 residues long. Germline values: CDR1 GTSNPN, CDR2 SVGIG (reference sequence). The CDR3 loop reads CAWSDGQAPDNEQFF.

Frequency places this clonotype as medium-sized. The chain carries TRBV29-1 and TRBJ2-6; as DNA is missing, the TRBD1 call by TCRdb cannot be tested. Germline V gene sequence: CDR1 SQVTM, CDR2 ANQGSEA. This CDR3 is built from 14 residues. The CDR3 spells CSASRGPGANVLTF.

The rearrangement uses TRBV20-1 and TRBJ2-5; TCRdb calls TRBD2, which cannot be checked without DNA. This CDR3 is built from 14 residues. Germline V CDR1 and CDR2: DFQATT, SNEGSKA (reference sequence). The CDR3 spells CRAIKPEEGETQYF.

By frequency, this clonotype is medium-sized. The chain couples TRBV7-3 to TRBJ2-1; with no DNA, the TCRdb D assignment of TRBD1 cannot be verified. The CDR3 consists of 13 residues. Germline CDR1 is SGHTA and CDR2 is FQGTGA. This chain's CDR3 is CASSSRRDGEQFF.

This chain connects TRBV7-9 to TRBJ1-2; TCRdb proposes TRBD1, but this gene call is untestable without DNA. This CDR3 region has 14 residues. Germline V lookup: CDR1 SEHNR, CDR2 FQNEAQ (reference sequence). The CDR3 loop reads CASSLAPGTHGYTF. The whole variable domain, filled in from reference TRBV7-9 and TRBJ1-2, reads DTGVSQNPRHKITKRGQNVTFRCDPISEHNRLYWYRQTLGQGPEFLTYFQNEAQLEKSRLLSDRFSAERPKGSFSTLEIQRTEQGDSAMYLCASSLAPGTHGYTFGSGTRLTVV.

This clonotype is medium-sized by frequency. The chain combines TRBV7-2 with TRBJ2-1; TCRdb's D call, TRBD2, is unchecked because there is no DNA. The CDR3 loop spans 15 amino acids. Germline values: CDR1 SGHTA, CDR2 FQGNSA. CDR3 sequence: CASSLARLAGNEQFF.

The chain combines TRBV28 with TRBJ1-6. Germline values: CDR1 MDHEN, CDR2 SYDVKM. The CDR3 runs to 15 residues. The CDR3 here is CASSLRAGHNSPLHF.

V is TRBV19 and J is TRBJ2-1. This CDR3 is 15 amino acids long. Germline CDR1 reads LNHDA; CDR2 reads SQIVND (reference sequence). CDR3: CASSHQTTQHNEQFF.

Its frequency marks this clonotype as medium-sized (0.01 to 0.1%). The chain couples TRBV29-1 to TRBJ1-2. Germline loops: CDR1 SQVTM, CDR2 ANQGSEA. The CDR3 is made up of 11 amino acids. CDR3 loop: CSVDRDYGYTF.

This clonotype is called medium-sized (0.01 to 0.1%) based on its frequency. The chain joins TRBV3-1 to TRBJ1-3; absent DNA, TCRdb's TRBD1 call cannot be checked. The CDR3 totals 17 residues. From germline, CDR1 is LGHDT and CDR2 YNNKEL (reference sequence). This CDR3 is CASSQIPGGDSGNTIYF. Filled out from reference TRBV3-1 and TRBJ1-3, the complete variable domain reads DTAVSQTPKYLVTQMGNDKSIKCEQNLGHDTMYWYKQDSKKFLKIMFSYNNKELIINETVPNRFSPKSPDKAHLNLHINSLELGDSAVYFCASSQIPGGDSGNTIYFGEGSWLTVV.

CDR3 region: CASTGAETQYF. This chain uses TRBV7-2 with TRBJ2-5; with no DNA, the TCRdb D assignment of TRBD1 cannot be verified. The CDR3 sequence is 11 residues long. Looked up from germline, CDR1 is SGHTA and CDR2 is FQGNSA.